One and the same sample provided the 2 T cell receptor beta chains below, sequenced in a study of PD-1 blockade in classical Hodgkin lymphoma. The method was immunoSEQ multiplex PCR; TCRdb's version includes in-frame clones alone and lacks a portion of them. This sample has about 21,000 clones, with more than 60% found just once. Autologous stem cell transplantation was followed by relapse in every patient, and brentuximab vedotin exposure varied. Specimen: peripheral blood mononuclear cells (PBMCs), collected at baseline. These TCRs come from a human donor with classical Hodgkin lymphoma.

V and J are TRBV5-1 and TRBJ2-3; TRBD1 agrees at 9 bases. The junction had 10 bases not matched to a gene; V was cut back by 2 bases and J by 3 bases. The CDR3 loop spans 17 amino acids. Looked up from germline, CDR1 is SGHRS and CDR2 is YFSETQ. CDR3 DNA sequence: TGCGCCAGCAGCTTAGTCCCGGGACAGGGTATAACAGATACGCAGTATTTT. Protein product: CASSLVPGQGITDTQYF.

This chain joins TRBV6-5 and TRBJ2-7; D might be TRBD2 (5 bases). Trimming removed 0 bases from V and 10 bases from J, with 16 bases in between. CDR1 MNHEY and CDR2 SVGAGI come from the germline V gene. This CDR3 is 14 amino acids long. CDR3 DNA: TGTGCCAGCAGTTACTCGCCGGGAAGACCCGGACAGTACTTC. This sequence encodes CASSYSPGRPGQYF.